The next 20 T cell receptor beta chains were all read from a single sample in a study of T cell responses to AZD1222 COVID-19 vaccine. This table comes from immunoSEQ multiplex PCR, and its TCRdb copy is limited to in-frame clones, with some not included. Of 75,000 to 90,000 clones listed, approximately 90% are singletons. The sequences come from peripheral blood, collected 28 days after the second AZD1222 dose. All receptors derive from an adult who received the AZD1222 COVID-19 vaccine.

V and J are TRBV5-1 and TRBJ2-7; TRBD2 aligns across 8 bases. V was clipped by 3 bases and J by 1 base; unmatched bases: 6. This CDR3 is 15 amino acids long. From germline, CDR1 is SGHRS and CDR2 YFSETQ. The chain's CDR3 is CASSWATSGSYEQYF. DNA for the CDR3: TGCGCCAGCAGCTGGGCAACTAGCGGTTCCTACGAGCAGTACTTC.

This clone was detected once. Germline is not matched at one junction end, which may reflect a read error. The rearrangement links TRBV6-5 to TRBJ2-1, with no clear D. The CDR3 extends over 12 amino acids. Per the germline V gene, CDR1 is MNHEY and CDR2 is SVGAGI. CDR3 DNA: TGTGCCACCAGTTTGGGCGGTTATGAGCAGTTCTTC. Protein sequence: CATSLGGYEQFF.

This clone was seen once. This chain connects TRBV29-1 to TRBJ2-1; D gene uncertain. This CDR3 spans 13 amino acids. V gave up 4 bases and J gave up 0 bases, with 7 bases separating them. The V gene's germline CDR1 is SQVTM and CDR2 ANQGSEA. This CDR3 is CSVAPDSYNEQFF. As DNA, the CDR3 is TGCAGCGTTGCGCCAGACTCCTACAATGAGCAGTTCTTC.

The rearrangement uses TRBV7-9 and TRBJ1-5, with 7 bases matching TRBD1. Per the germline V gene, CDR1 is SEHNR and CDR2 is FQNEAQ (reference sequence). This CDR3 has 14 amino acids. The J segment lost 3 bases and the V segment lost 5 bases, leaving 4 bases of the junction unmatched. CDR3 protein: CASSPGQFNQPQHF. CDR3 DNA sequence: TGTGCCAGCAGCCCGGGACAGTTCAATCAGCCCCAGCATTTT.

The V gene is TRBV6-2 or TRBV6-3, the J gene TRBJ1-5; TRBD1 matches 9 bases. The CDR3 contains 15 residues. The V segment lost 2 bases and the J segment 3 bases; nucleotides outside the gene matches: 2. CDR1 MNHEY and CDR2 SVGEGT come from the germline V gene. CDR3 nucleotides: TGTGCCAGCAGTTACCGGACAGGGGTCAATCAGCCCCAGCATTTT. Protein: CASSYRTGVNQPQHF.

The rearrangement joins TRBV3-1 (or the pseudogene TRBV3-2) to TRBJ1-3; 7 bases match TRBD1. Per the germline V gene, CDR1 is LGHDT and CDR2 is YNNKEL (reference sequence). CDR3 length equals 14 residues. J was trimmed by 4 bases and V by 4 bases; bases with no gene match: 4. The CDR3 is CASSPDRFGNTIYF. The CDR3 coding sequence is TGTGCCAGCAGCCCGGACAGGTTCGGAAACACCATATATTTT.

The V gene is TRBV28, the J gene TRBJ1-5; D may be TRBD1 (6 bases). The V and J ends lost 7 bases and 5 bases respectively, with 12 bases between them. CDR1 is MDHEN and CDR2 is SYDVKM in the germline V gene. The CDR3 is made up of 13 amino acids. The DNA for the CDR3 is TGTGCCAGCATCCAGGGGTTTGATCAGCCCCAGCATTTT. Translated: CASIQGFDQPQHF.

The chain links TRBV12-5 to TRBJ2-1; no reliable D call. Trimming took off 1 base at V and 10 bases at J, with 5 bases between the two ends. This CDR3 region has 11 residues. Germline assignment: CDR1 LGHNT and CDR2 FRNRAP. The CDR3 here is CASGLEEEQFF. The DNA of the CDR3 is TGTGCTAGTGGTTTGGAGGAGGAGCAGTTCTTC.

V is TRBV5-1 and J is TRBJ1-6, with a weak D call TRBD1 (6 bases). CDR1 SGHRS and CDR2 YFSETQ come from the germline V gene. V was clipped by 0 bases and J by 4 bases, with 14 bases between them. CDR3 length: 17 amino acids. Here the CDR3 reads CASSLEGGKGYNSPLHF. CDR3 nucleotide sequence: TGCGCCAGCAGCTTGGAGGGGGGTAAGGGGTATAATTCACCCCTCCACTTT.

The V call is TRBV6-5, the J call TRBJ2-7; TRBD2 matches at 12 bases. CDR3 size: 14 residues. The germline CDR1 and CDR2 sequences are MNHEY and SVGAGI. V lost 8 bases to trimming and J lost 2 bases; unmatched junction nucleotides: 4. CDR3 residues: CASRRTSGAYEQYF. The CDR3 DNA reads TGTGCCAGCCGGCGGACTAGCGGGGCCTACGAGCAGTACTTC.

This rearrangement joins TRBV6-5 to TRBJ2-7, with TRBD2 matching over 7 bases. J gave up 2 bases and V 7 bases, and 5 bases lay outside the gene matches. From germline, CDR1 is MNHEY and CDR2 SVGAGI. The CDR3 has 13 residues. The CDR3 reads CASTSAGAYEQYF. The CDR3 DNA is TGTGCCAGCACCTCGGCGGGAGCCTACGAGCAGTACTTC.

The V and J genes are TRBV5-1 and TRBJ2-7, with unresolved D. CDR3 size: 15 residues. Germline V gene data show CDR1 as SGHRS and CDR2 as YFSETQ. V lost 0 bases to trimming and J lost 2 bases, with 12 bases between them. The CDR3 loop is CASSLDPGYPYEQYF. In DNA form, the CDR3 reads TGCGCCAGCAGCTTGGATCCCGGCTACCCCTACGAGCAGTACTTC.

Here the CDR3 DNA reads TGCAGCGCCGGACAGGGGAACACTGAAGCTTTCTTT. Translating gives CSAGQGNTEAFF. The chain links TRBV29-1 to TRBJ1-1, with 8 nucleotides matching TRBD1. CDR3 length: 12 residues. Looked up from germline, CDR1 is SQVTM and CDR2 is ANQGSEA. Trimming removed 7 bases from V and 1 base from J; junction bases left unmatched: 2.

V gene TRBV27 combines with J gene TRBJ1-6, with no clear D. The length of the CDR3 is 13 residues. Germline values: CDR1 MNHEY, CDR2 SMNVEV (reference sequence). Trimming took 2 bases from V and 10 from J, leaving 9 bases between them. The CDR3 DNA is TGTGCCAGCAGTTTAATTCAGGACTCACCCCTCCACTTT. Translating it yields CASSLIQDSPLHF.

The CDR3 nucleotides are TGTGCTAACGGAGCAGGGGCTAGCGGGAGTGGCGGGGAGCTGTTTTTT. The encoded protein is CANGAGASGSGGELFF. The chain employs TRBV7-9 and TRBJ2-2; 10 bases align to TRBD2. Germline CDR1 SEHNR, CDR2 FQNEAQ (reference sequence). The CDR3 is 16 amino acids. Supplemented by reference TRBV7-9 and TRBJ2-2, the full variable domain reads DTGVSQNPRHKITKRGQNVTFRCDPISEHNRLYWYRQTLGQGPEFLTYFQNEAQLEKSRLLSDRFSAERPKGSFSTLEIQRTEQGDSAMYLCANGAGASGSGGELFFGEGSRLTVL.

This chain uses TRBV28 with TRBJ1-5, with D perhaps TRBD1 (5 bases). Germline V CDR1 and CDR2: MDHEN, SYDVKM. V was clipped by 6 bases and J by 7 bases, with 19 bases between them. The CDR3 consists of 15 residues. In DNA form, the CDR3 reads TGTGCCAGCAGATTTTCCGGGGCCGTCGGACAGCCCCAGCATTTT. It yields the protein CASRFSGAVGQPQHF.

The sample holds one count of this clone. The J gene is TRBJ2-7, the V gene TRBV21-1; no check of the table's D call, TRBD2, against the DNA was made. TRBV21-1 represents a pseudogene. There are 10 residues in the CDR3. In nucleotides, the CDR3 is TGTGCCAGCAGCAAAGTGCGGGGGGGCTTC. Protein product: CASSKVRGGF.

The CDR3 region has the DNA TGTGCCAGCAGCCAAGTTCCCTACGGGGGAGGTAGGAGCTCCTACGAGCAGTACTTC. Encoded protein: CASSQVPYGGGRSSYEQYF. The V gene is TRBV4-2, the J gene TRBJ2-7, with D perhaps matching TRBD2 (6 bases). CDR3 size: 19 residues. V was shortened by 1 base and J by 0 bases, with 22 bases between the two germline ends. CDR1 and CDR2 (germline): LGHNA, YNFKEQ.

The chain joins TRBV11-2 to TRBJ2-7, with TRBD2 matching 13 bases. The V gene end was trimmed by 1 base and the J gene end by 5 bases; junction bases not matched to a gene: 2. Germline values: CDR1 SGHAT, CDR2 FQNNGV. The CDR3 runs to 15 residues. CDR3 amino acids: CASSLGTSGSNEQYF. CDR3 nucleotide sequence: TGTGCCAGCAGCTTAGGGACTAGCGGGAGCAACGAGCAGTACTTC. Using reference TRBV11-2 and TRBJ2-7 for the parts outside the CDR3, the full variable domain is EAGVAQSPRYKIIEKRQSVAFWCNPISGHATLYWYQQILGQGPKLLIQFQNNGVVDDSQLPKDRFSAERLKGVDSTLKIQPAKLEDSAVYLCASSLGTSGSNEQYFGPGTRLTVT.

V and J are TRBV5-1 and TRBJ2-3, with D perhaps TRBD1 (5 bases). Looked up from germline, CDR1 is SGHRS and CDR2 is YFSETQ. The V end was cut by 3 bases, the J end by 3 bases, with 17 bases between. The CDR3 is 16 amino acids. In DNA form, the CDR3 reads TGCGCCAGCAGCTCGTCGACAGTAGGAGTGACAGATACGCAGTATTTT. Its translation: CASSSSTVGVTDTQYF.